This TCR beta chain was identified in a study of Graves' ophthalmopathy and Graves' hyperthyroidism. Germline loops: CDR1 ENHRY, CDR2 SYGVKD. The V end lost 4 bases, the J end lost 4 bases, and 16 bases lay between the germline ends. This CDR3 is built from 15 residues. General study findings and limits: In predicting ophthalmopathy progression, the model reached approximately 71% sensitivity and around 72% specificity.

Orbital computed tomography, thyroid ultrasound, TRAb, serum thyroxine and clinical symptoms formed the basis of diagnosis. This clonotype came up many times. As yet, its antigen is unknown. RNA transcripts served as template for amplifying TCR beta CDR3 sequences. An opening RT-PCR round employed HTBI primers and preceded a second-round multiplex PCR. TCRdb re-called the multiplex PCR reads through MiXCR, storing one row per CDR3 protein. Here the sample spans over a million distinct CDR3 sequences, less than 45% being singletons. V gene TRBV10-3 combines with J gene TRBJ1-2; D is possibly TRBD1 (6 bases). This receptor was obtained from an adult man with Graves' hyperthyroidism. Source material: peripheral blood or thyroid tissue (not recorded which). The DNA of the CDR3 is TGTGCCATCAGTGGGGGGGGGGCTGCTGGCTATGGCTACACCTTC. This gives the protein CAISGGGAAGYGYTF.